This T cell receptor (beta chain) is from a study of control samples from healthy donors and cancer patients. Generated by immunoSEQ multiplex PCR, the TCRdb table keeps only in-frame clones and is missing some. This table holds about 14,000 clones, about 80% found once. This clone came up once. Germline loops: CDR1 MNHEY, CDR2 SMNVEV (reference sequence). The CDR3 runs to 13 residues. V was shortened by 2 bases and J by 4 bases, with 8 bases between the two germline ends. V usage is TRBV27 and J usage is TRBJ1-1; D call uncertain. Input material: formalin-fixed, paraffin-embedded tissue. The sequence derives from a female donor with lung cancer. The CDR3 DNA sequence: TGTGCCAGCAGTTTAACTACATCCACTGAAGCTTTCTTT. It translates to CASSLTTSTEAFF.